This TCR beta chain was sequenced during a study of shared clonotypes between healthy human individuals. The method was immunoSEQ multiplex PCR; TCRdb's version includes in-frame clones alone and lacks a portion of them. The sample shows under 600,000 clones, roughly 79% of them seen only once. The sequenced material came from PBMCs. This TCR was sampled from a woman aged 40 to 49 in good health. Some clones in this sample may be carry-over from other donors' samples.

CDR3 sequence (DNA): TGTGCCAGCAGTGAACATACTCGCTACAATGAGCAGTTCTTC. Translating it yields CASSEHTRYNEQFF. The chain has TRBV6-1 and TRBJ2-1; D is uncertain. From germline, CDR1 is MNHNS and CDR2 SASEGT. Trimming cost V 2 bases and J 3 bases, with 8 bases left between them. This CDR3 has 14 residues.